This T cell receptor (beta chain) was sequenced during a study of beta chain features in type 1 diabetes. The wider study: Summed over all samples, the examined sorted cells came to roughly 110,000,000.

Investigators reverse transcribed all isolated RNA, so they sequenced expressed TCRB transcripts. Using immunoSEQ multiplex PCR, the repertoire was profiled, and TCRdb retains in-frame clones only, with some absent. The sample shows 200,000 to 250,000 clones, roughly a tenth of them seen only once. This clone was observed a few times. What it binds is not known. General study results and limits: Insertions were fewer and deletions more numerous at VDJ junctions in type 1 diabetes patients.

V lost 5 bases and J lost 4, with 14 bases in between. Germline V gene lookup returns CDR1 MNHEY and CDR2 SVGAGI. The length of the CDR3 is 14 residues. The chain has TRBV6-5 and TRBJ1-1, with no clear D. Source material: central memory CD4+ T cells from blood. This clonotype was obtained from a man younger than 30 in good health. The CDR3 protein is CASSSGGSATEAFF. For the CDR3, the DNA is TGTGCCAGCAGTAGCGGCGGGTCAGCCACTGAAGCTTTCTTT.